Listed below are T cell receptor beta chains from one sample, sequenced in a study of persistence of HIV-infected CD4 T cells. Antigen specificity for these receptors is unknown. Generated by immunoSEQ multiplex PCR, the TCRdb table keeps only in-frame clones and is missing some. The repertoire includes tens of thousands of clones, around 82% of them detected once, and around 14% sits in the top ten. The sample in question was CD4+ T cells sorted from PBMCs after roughly 18-hour stimulation, obtained from a patient who received antiretroviral therapy. Every receptor here comes from an adult man with HIV who was CMV-seropositive. Both conserved end residues are part of each CDR3.

j_call	v_call	cdr3_aa
TRBJ1-6	TRBV20-1	CSARGQGFNSPLHF
TRBJ2-1	TRBV7-2	CASSLAGTGSDEQFF
TRBJ2-2	TRBV7-9	CASSLLRGAGMGTGELFF
TRBJ2-1	TRBV9	CASSVTDRGYNEQFF
TRBJ1-1	TRBV7-9	CASSPSRRWTGDDTEAFF
TRBJ2-3	TRBV4-3	CASSQDPTSGRTDTQYF
TRBJ2-7	TRBV2	CASSSVYEQYF
TRBJ2-3	TRBV7-7	CASSLSGEDTDTQYF
TRBJ2-1	TRBV29-1	CTLIGVGNEQFF
TRBJ2-7	TRBV3-1/TRBV3-2	CASSQDGSSSYEQYF
TRBJ2-5	TRBV29-1	CSVGHPETQYF
TRBJ1-1	TRBV27	CASSSGSGQGAWGTEAFF
TRBJ2-7	TRBV18	CASSPYQTNRGYEQYF
TRBJ2-1	TRBV30	CAWRQLAGINNEQFF
TRBJ2-1	TRBV24-1	CATSGSGSAYNEQFF
TRBJ1-1	TRBV29-1	CSVIYVPLSNTGKAFF
TRBJ1-6	TRBV7-8	CASSTGHRGRDSPLHF
TRBJ1-1	TRBV6-5	CATGRDTSEAFF
TRBJ1-1	TRBV29-1	CSVVGQGNTEAFF
TRBJ1-2	TRBV4-3	CASSVGTERTRGYTF
TRBJ2-5	TRBV7-2	CASSLVGGGLAGEGETQYF
TRBJ1-5	TRBV7-2	CASSPRTGGDQPQHF
TRBJ2-3	TRBV5-1	CASSFGDREQDTQYF
TRBJ2-5	TRBV20-1	CSASRGQGAKTQYF
TRBJ2-2	TRBV12-5	CASGLAPSGRAPGELFF
TRBJ1-2	TRBV5-1	CASSLAGRVDGYTF
TRBJ2-1	TRBV7-8	CASTIPEGGLEFF
TRBJ2-3	TRBV15	CATSIRGGAVSDTQYF
TRBJ1-1	TRBV6-5	CASKPTGPHTEAFF
TRBJ1-2	TRBV19	CASSRQGEHYGYTF
TRBJ1-3	TRBV5-4	CASSNINRGSGNTIYF
TRBJ1-4	TRBV30	CAIGGPIATNEKLFF
TRBJ2-7	TRBV19	CASRALGGSYEQYF
TRBJ2-7	TRBV10-3	CAISDLTSGSYEQYF
TRBJ1-1	TRBV4-1	CASSQQTKNTEAFF
TRBJ2-3	TRBV5-8	CASSLIRGPTDTQYF
TRBJ1-1	TRBV29-1	CSVAALGGLNTEAFF
TRBJ1-1	TRBV5-1	CASSLGRGQNTEAFF
TRBJ2-7	TRBV7-6	CASSPQSAGGNYEQYF
TRBJ1-6	TRBV4-2	CASSQEQGGVRNSPLHF
TRBJ2-3	TRBV10-3	CAISESPDGSTDTQYF
TRBJ2-1	TRBV6-5	CASSYNVQGAYNEQFF
TRBJ1-1	TRBV7-8	CASTRLNTEAFF
TRBJ2-7	TRBV2	CASSGTGYEQYF
TRBJ2-1	TRBV7-6	CASSLSSWSYNEQFF
TRBJ1-1	TRBV5-1	CASSPLSYTGGAIAEAFF
TRBJ2-7	TRBV7-2	CASSLSGSLYEQYF
TRBJ2-7	TRBV7-9	CASSFQRGAGGNEQYF
TRBJ2-1	TRBV27	CASSLSPGGIYEQFF
TRBJ2-3	TRBV27	CASSPNWADTQYF
TRBJ2-1	TRBV19	CASSMLGTSGRIPNEQFF
TRBJ1-2	TRBV5-3	CARSPNTRDRGKCGYTF
TRBJ2-7	TRBV18	CASSSDHEQYF
TRBJ2-7	TRBV28	CATRVVASYEQYF
TRBJ2-6	TRBV2	CATPVSSGANVLTF
TRBJ2-2	TRBV30	CALRGASTGELFF
TRBJ1-2	TRBV29-1	CSVLRQSYGYTF
TRBJ2-7	TRBV7-2	CASSLQPSGVGGEQYF
TRBJ2-2	TRBV6-1	CASSAAGTSNTGELFF